This T cell receptor (beta chain) is from a study of shared clonotypes between healthy human individuals. Study outcomes and limitations: Generation probabilities were higher for clonotypes shared across all four sorted-subset donors than for unshared ones. Naive CD4 clonotypes overlapped across several donors at around 4.8%.

Sorted subsets were amplified in replicate PCRs using around 0.2 ug DNA, tens of thousands of T cell genomes. Assay: immunoSEQ multiplex PCR; the TCRdb copy retains only in-frame clones and omits some. The sample carries about 2.2 million clones, 80% to 95% recorded once. Notes on this clone: Its antigen remains unidentified.

Naive CD8 cells lacked CD45RO, underwent positive selection for CCR7 and left out terminally differentiated effector memory CD45RA+ cells. The sequenced sample consisted of naive CD8+ T cells from PBMCs. The sequence came from a young man in good health. Some clones in this sample may be carry-over from other donors' samples.

CDR3 DNA sequence: TGTGCCAGCAGCCCTGGGGACAGCCTCATGGAGCCCCAGCATTTT. This gives the protein CASSPGDSLMEPQHF. The chain carries TRBV11-2 and TRBJ1-5, with 7 positions matching TRBD1. The CDR3 runs to 15 residues. CDR1 and CDR2 (germline): SGHAT, FQNNGV. J was trimmed by 8 bases and V by 5 bases; bases with no gene match: 12.